A single T cell receptor (beta chain) is shown here with its context. Its matching antigen is unknown. The single heparinised draw taken from each donor contained about 100 mL of blood on average. The sequenced template was cDNA made from the entire isolated RNA. Average reads for naive, central memory and regulatory T cell samples were several million. The assay was immunoSEQ multiplex PCR, and TCRdb's table has in-frame clones only and misses some. The data hold some 700,000 clones, with about an eighth observed a single time. The entry originates in a study of beta chain features in type 1 diabetes. Overall study results and limits: Researchers report that Type 1 diabetes patients had moderately but significantly shorter TCRB CDR3s across all four CD4+ subsets. Whether HLA type influences TCRB rearrangement remained unresolved here. Across patients, naive, central memory and Treg TCRB repertoires exhibited apparently greater similarity than was observed across healthy donors.

The sequenced sample consisted of naive CD4+ T cells from blood. This sequence was found in a man younger than 30 with type 1 diabetes.

The CDR3 sequence is CASSAPDRDYEQYF. The DNA for the CDR3 is TGTGCCAGCAGCGCACCAGACAGGGACTACGAGCAGTACTTC. This chain connects TRBV5-6 to TRBJ2-7; 7 nucleotides line up with TRBD1. Germline CDR1 and CDR2: SGHDT and YYEEEE. CDR3 size: 14 residues. Trimming cost V 4 bases and J 3 bases; bases outside gene matches: 7.